The clone carrying this TCR beta chain was recorded a few times. Its cognate antigen is unknown. The data stem from a study of response to subunit inactivated influenza vaccine. The CDR3 has 16 amino acids. V gave up 6 bases and J gave up 5 bases; unmatched junction bases: 8. The V gene's germline CDR1 is SGHVS and CDR2 FNYEAQ. TCRdb called the RT-PCR reads again in MiXCR, with one record for every CDR3 protein. The table has about 520,000 distinct CDR3 sequences, about 25% seen once. Study observations and caveats: Authors suggested each seasonal flu vaccination may recruit only limited numbers of new T cells.

Here the sequenced sample was CD4+ T cells sorted from PBMCs, taken around 5 days after vaccination. The rearrangement uses TRBV7-6 and TRBJ2-2; 11 bases match TRBD1. The TCR originated in a man aged 45 to 65 who received an inactivated influenza vaccine. This CDR3 is CASSPWGQGGTGELFF. In DNA, the CDR3 is TGTGCCAGCAGTCCGTGGGGACAGGGGGGAACCGGGGAGCTGTTTTTT.